This TCR beta chain was recovered during a study of cytomegalovirus exposure and HLA in healthy donors. Findings of the study overall: TRBV6-2, TRBV6-3 and some other V segments were unresolvable in 87-base-pair reads. CMV antigen specificity was confirmed in vitro for three CMV-associated chains.

Everyone who donated was a healthy bone marrow donor. The germline gives CDR1 MNHEY, CDR2 SMNVEV (reference sequence). The CDR3 is 15 residues long. The junction had 12 bases not matched to a gene; V was cut back by 5 bases and J by 8 bases. As for this clone: Its antigen is not known.

The PCR was carried out with 60 Vbeta primers and 13 Jbeta primers. Profiled with immunoSEQ multiplex PCR; TCRdb holds only in-frame clones, not every one. The repertoire has roughly 220,000 clones, 65% to 85% of them found once; the top ten carry approximately 2.9%. This receptor was obtained from a young man in good health and CMV-seronegative. J is TRBJ1-2 and V is TRBV27, with 9 bases fitting TRBD1. Sequenced sample: PBMCs. The CDR3 coding sequence is TGTGCCAGCAGTAAAGACTGGACAGGGGCGGAGGGCTACACCTTC. It codes for CASSKDWTGAEGYTF.